Each of the 24 T cell receptor beta chains below was sequenced from the same sample in a study of preoperative IRX-2 immunotherapy in early breast cancer. This table comes from immunoSEQ multiplex PCR, and its TCRdb copy is limited to in-frame clones, with some not included. Seen here are 3,500 or so clones, roughly 77% observed once, and the top ten hold more than 5.5%. Treatment defined: preoperative locoregional IRX-2 cytokine immunotherapy. Sequencing was performed on tumor tissue, taken after IRX-2 immunotherapy. These receptors came from a human donor with breast cancer.

The rearrangement uses TRBV10-3 and TRBJ2-3, with unresolved D. Germline lookup yields CDR1 ENHRY and CDR2 SYGVKD. The CDR3 consists of 16 residues. V lost 0 bases and J 8 bases, leaving 18 bases between the germline ends. The CDR3 loop reads CAISESQTDTWATQYF. The CDR3 DNA sequence: TGTGCCATCAGTGAGTCCCAAACAGACACCTGGGCTACGCAGTATTTT.

The rearrangement joins TRBV11-3 to TRBJ1-2; D not resolved. Germline V gene sequence: CDR1 SGHNT, CDR2 YENEEA. This CDR3 is 14 amino acids long. V was clipped by 1 base and J by 8 bases, with 14 bases between them. DNA of the CDR3: TGTGCCAGCAGCTTAGTTGGCAACAGACACGGCTACACCTTC. Residues: CASSLVGNRHGYTF.

This clone has only one observation. The V call is TRBV7-6, the J call TRBJ2-7; 10 bases are a match to TRBD2. This CDR3 has 17 residues. Germline CDR1 and CDR2: SGHVS and FNYEAQ. Trimming at V came to 2 bases and at J to 0 bases, leaving 7 bases not matched to a gene. Here the CDR3 reads CASSLTSGDGSSYEQYF. CDR3 bases: TGTGCCAGCAGCTTAACTAGCGGGGATGGAAGCTCCTACGAGCAGTACTTC. The variable domain in full, completed from reference TRBV7-6 and TRBJ2-7, reads GAGVSQSPRYKVTKRGQDVALRCDPISGHVSLYWYRQALGQGPEFLTYFNYEAQQDKSGLPNDRFSAERPEGSISTLTIQRTEQRDSAMYRCASSLTSGDGSSYEQYFGPGTRLTVT.

This chain joins TRBV30 and TRBJ1-1; no firm D call. The CDR3 loop spans 14 amino acids. V was shortened by 0 bases and J by 4 bases, with 12 bases between the two germline ends. Per germline, CDR1 GTSNPN and CDR2 SVGIG (reference sequence). The CDR3 sequence: CAWSVTFSSTEAFF. CDR3 DNA: TGTGCCTGGAGTGTAACGTTCTCCTCCACTGAAGCTTTCTTT.

The CDR3 sequence is CAWSPGMYNEKLFF. CDR3 nucleotides: TGTGCCTGGAGTCCGGGAATGTATAATGAAAAACTGTTTTTT. The rearrangement joins TRBV30 to TRBJ1-4; D unresolved. Germline V CDR1 and CDR2: GTSNPN, SVGIG (reference sequence). The CDR3 runs 14 residues. V dropped 2 bases and J dropped 4 bases, with 11 bases sitting between them.

V is TRBV25-1 and J is TRBJ2-2; 8 bases match TRBD1. Looked up from germline, CDR1 is MGHDK and CDR2 is SYGVNS. V was clipped by 3 bases and J by 1 base; unmatched bases: 4. The CDR3 is made up of 16 amino acids. CDR3 sequence (DNA): TGTGCCAGCAGTGAGCAGGGGGCAGGGAACACCGGGGAGCTGTTTTTT. Translation gives CASSEQGAGNTGELFF.

The rearrangement joins TRBV30 to TRBJ1-5; 10 bases match TRBD1. With V trimmed by 2 bases and J by 9 bases, 4 bases remained unmatched. Germline values: CDR1 GTSNPN, CDR2 SVGIG (reference sequence). The CDR3 is 13 amino acids. CDR3 protein: CAWSRTGGRPQHF. DNA for the CDR3: TGTGCCTGGAGTAGGACAGGGGGAAGGCCCCAGCATTTT.

This chain links TRBV15 with TRBJ2-7; D is possibly TRBD1 (5 bases). CDR1 is LNHNV and CDR2 is YYDKDF in the germline V gene (reference sequence). There are 14 residues in the CDR3. Trimming cost V 0 bases and J 0 bases, with 6 bases left between them. For the CDR3, the DNA is TGTGCCACCAGCAGAGAAGGGGTCTCCTACGAGCAGTACTTC. Protein sequence: CATSREGVSYEQYF.

CDR3 DNA sequence: TGTGCCAGCTCACCTCGAACGGGACAGAACACTGAAGCTTTCTTT. Translation gives CASSPRTGQNTEAFF. The genes are TRBV18 and TRBJ1-1; maybe TRBD1 (6 bases). This CDR3 has 15 residues. Germline assignment: CDR1 KGHSH and CDR2 LQKENI. Trimming shortened V by 3 bases and J by 1 base, and 12 bases separated the two germline ends.

The chain links TRBV19 to TRBJ1-2; 8 positions match TRBD1. The CDR3 has 17 residues. V was pared by 4 bases and J by 1 base, with 11 bases of the junction left unmatched. Germline CDR1 LNHDA, CDR2 SQIVND (reference sequence). CDR3 DNA sequence: TGTGCCAGTAGTACCGGACAGGGTAGGGCGGATAACTATGGCTACACCTTC. It is translated as CASSTGQGRADNYGYTF.

This clone has more than one count but fewer than ten. The V call is TRBV28, the J call TRBJ1-3; TRBD1 matches 7 bases. This CDR3 has 16 amino acids. Germline V gene sequence: CDR1 MDHEN, CDR2 SYDVKM. V trimming: 7 bases; J trimming: 0 bases; junction bases outside the gene matches: 9. CDR3 sequence (DNA): TGTGCCAGCACCGGACAGGTGATGAGCTCTGGAAACACCATATATTTT. Its translation: CASTGQVMSSGNTIYF.

This chain connects TRBV19 to TRBJ2-3; 8 bases agree with TRBD1. This CDR3 is 12 amino acids long. V lost 8 bases, J lost 6 bases, and 4 bases stayed unmatched. Per germline, CDR1 LNHDA and CDR2 SQIVND (reference sequence). CDR3 sequence: CASGTGWDTQYF. DNA of the CDR3: TGTGCCAGTGGGACAGGATGGGATACGCAGTATTTT.

This sequence joins TRBV19 and TRBJ1-1; D may be TRBD1 (5 bases). Trimming left V 9 bases short and J 0 bases short, with 11 bases between. The CDR3 covers 13 residues. Germline CDR1 and CDR2: LNHDA and SQIVND (reference sequence). For the CDR3, the DNA is TGTGCCAGCCAAGGGACGCTGAACACTGAAGCTTTCTTT. This gives the protein CASQGTLNTEAFF.

The chain employs TRBV11-3 and TRBJ1-5; 7 positions agree with TRBD1. Per the germline V gene, CDR1 is SGHNT and CDR2 is YENEEA. The CDR3 is made up of 16 amino acids. V shed 3 bases, J shed 1 base, and the junction held 6 bases outside the gene matches. The CDR3 spells CASSFTTQGSNQPQHF. As DNA, the CDR3 is TGTGCCAGCAGCTTCACTACACAGGGGAGCAATCAGCCCCAGCATTTT.

The chain links TRBV5-1 to TRBJ1-6, with 7 bases fitting TRBD1. This CDR3 has 15 amino acids. With V trimmed by 3 bases and J by 7 bases, 7 bases remained unmatched. CDR1 and CDR2 from the germline V gene are SGHRS and YFSETQ. The CDR3 region is CASSSRTGPNSPLHF. In DNA form, the CDR3 reads TGCGCCAGCAGCTCTCGGACAGGCCCCAATTCACCCCTCCACTTT.

The chain recombines TRBV2 with TRBJ2-1, with 16 positions matching TRBD2. The CDR3 is 14 amino acids. The germline CDR1 and CDR2 sequences are SNHLY and FYNNEI. Trimming took 8 bases from V and 15 from J; bases not matched to a gene: 10. CDR3: CASQSGTSGGARFF. DNA for the CDR3: TGTGCCAGCCAATCCGGGACTAGCGGGGGGGCGCGGTTCTTC.

V gene TRBV28 combines with J gene TRBJ2-1, with a tentative D call TRBD2 (7 bases). The CDR3 consists of 15 residues. CDR1 and CDR2 from the germline V gene are MDHEN and SYDVKM. With 2 bases removed from V and 7 bases from J, the gap between germline ends came to 15 bases. The CDR3 DNA is TGTGCCAGCAGTTTAGGGGCAGAGGGGGGGAATGAGCAGTTCTTC. Protein sequence: CASSLGAEGGNEQFF.

This rearrangement joins TRBV5-1 to TRBJ1-2; D might be TRBD1 (6 bases). The CDR3 spans 15 residues. CDR1 is SGHRS and CDR2 is YFSETQ in the germline V gene. V was clipped by 4 bases and J by 8 bases, with 21 bases between them. The CDR3 sequence is CASSRLNYRAGGYTF. Written as DNA, the CDR3 is TGCGCCAGCAGCCGCCTCAATTACAGGGCGGGAGGCTACACCTTC. The whole variable domain, remainder taken from reference TRBV5-1 and TRBJ1-2, is KAGVTQTPRYLIKTRGQQVTLSCSPISGHRSVSWYQQTPGQGLQFLFEYFSETQRNKGNFPGRFSGRQFSNSRSEMNVSTLELGDSALYLCASSRLNYRAGGYTFGSGTRLTVV.

The J gene is TRBJ1-2, the V gene TRBV5-1; D is perhaps TRBD1 (6 bases). The germline V and J ends were trimmed by 1 base and 0 bases, with 13 bases remaining between them. Looked up from germline, CDR1 is SGHRS and CDR2 is YFSETQ. The CDR3 is 16 amino acids. DNA for the CDR3: TGCGCCAGCAGCTTGAACAGGGACACAGCTAACTATGGCTACACCTTC. The encoded protein is CASSLNRDTANYGYTF.

The rearrangement uses TRBV11-3 and TRBJ2-3, with a possible D match to TRBD2 (5 bases). The V gene lost 3 bases and the J gene lost 9 bases, with 16 bases spanning the gap. Germline values: CDR1 SGHNT, CDR2 YENEEA. The CDR3 is made up of 14 amino acids. CDR3 nucleotide sequence: TGTGCCAGCAGCTTGGATACAGCAAGCGGCACGCAGTATTTT. Translation gives CASSLDTASGTQYF. The full variable domain, its missing parts supplied by reference TRBV11-3 and TRBJ2-3, is EAGVVQSPRYKIIEKKQPVAFWCNPISGHNTLYWYLQNLGQGPELLIRYENEEAVDDSQLPKDRFSAERLKGVDSTLKIQPAELGDSAVYLCASSLDTASGTQYFGPGTRLTVL.

The chain links TRBV18 to TRBJ2-7; D not certain. Germline V gene lookup returns CDR1 KGHSH and CDR2 LQKENI. The CDR3 covers 12 residues. The CDR3 sequence is CASSAPGAEQYV. The DNA of the CDR3 is TGTGCCAGCTCAGCACCAGGAGCCGAGCAGTACGTC.

The genes are TRBV6-8 and TRBJ1-3; D not resolved. In germline, CDR1 is MNHGY, CDR2 SAAAGT. Trimming stripped 6 bases from V and 7 bases from J, with 13 bases between. CDR3 length equals 13 residues. The CDR3 DNA follows: TGTGCCAGCAGCGGGAAGCCCTTCAACACCATATATTTT. Its translation: CASSGKPFNTIYF.

The J gene is TRBJ2-6, the V gene TRBV28; D call uncertain. The V gene lost 2 bases and the J gene lost 2 bases, with 1 base spanning the gap. CDR1 is MDHEN and CDR2 is SYDVKM in the germline V gene. The CDR3 consists of 13 residues. The DNA for the CDR3 is TGTGCCAGCAGTTTAGCTGGGGCCAACGTCCTGACTTTC. Translating it yields CASSLAGANVLTF.

The rearrangement joins TRBV18 to TRBJ2-5; TRBD1 aligns across 7 bases. This CDR3 comprises 15 residues. With 6 bases clipped from V and 2 bases from J, the junction kept 9 bases outside the gene matches. Germline assignment: CDR1 KGHSH and CDR2 LQKENI. The CDR3 sequence: CASSAQGTVQETQYF. CDR3 sequence (DNA): TGTGCCAGCTCGGCACAAGGGACAGTTCAAGAGACCCAGTACTTC.